Listed below are T cell receptor beta chains from one sample, sequenced in a study of T cell responses to AZD1222 COVID-19 vaccine. Libraries were prepared by immunoSEQ multiplex PCR; TCRdb keeps only in-frame clonotypes and omits some of them. This table has roughly 150,000 clones, approximately 91% appearing once. The sample here was peripheral blood, taken 28 days after the second AZD1222 dose. These receptors came from an adult who received the AZD1222 COVID-19 vaccine. Each CDR3 is given with its conserved first and last residue. A D gene is named only where the DNA matches it firmly. Expanded clones are given a class, and other clones once, few, many or no size at all.

once	TRBD2	TRBV7-3	TRBJ2-5	CASSLGGEETQYF	TGTGCCAGCAGCTTAGGGGGGGAAGAGACCCAGTACTTC
.	TRBD1	TRBV27	TRBJ1-2	CASSEGGRGYTF	TGTGCCAGCAGCGAAGGGGGCCGGGGCTACACCTTC
.	.	TRBV2	TRBJ2-1	CASSPTRLNNEQFF	TGTGCCAGCAGTCCCACGCGGTTGAACAATGAGCAGTTCTTC
.	.	TRBV18	TRBJ1-1	CASSPPGRVVWNTEAFF	TGTGCCAGCTCACCACCGGGCAGGGTGGTATGGAACACTGAAGCTTTCTTT
.	.	TRBV5-1	TRBJ1-6	CASSLGETANSPLHF	TGCGCCAGCAGCTTGGGTGAGACAGCCAATTCACCCCTCCACTTT
.	.	TRBV27	TRBJ1-1	CASSFGRADTEAFF	TGTGCCAGCAGTTTTGGAAGGGCGGACACTGAAGCTTTCTTT
.	.	TRBV4-1	TRBJ1-2	CASSQGTALNYGYTF	TGCGCCAGCAGCCAAGGGACAGCACTTAACTATGGCTACACCTTC
.	.	TRBV5-4	TRBJ2-5	CASSTTGQKQETQYF	TGTGCCAGCAGCACAACCGGACAAAAACAAGAGACCCAGTACTTC
.	TRBD2	TRBV6-4	TRBJ2-1	CASSEPGLAVNEQFF	TGTGCCAGCAGTGAACCGGGACTAGCGGTTAATGAGCAGTTCTTC
.	.	TRBV19	TRBJ1-2	CAGRDISNYGYTF	TGTGCCGGCCGGGACATCAGTAACTATGGCTACACCTTC
.	.	TRBV7-8	TRBJ2-2	CASSPLGGTGRGTGELFF	TGTGCCAGCAGCCCCTTGGGGGGAACGGGAAGGGGCACCGGGGAGCTGTTTTTT
.	.	TRBV2	TRBJ2-2	CASSDGKGTGELFF	TGTGCCAGCAGTGATGGGAAGGGGACCGGGGAGCTGTTTTTT
.	TRBD2	TRBV5-5	TRBJ2-1	CASSLVSGRVNEQFF	TGTGCCAGCAGCCTAGTTAGCGGGAGGGTCAATGAGCAGTTCTTC
.	.	TRBV2	TRBJ1-1	CASSEEKERGLNTEAFF	TGTGCCAGCAGTGAAGAAAAAGAGCGGGGGCTGAACACTGAAGCTTTCTTT
once	.	TRBV19	TRBJ1-6	CASSRTRMDSPLHF	TGTGCCAGTTCGAGGACCCGCATGGATTCACCCCTCCACTTT
.	.	TRBV9	TRBJ1-2	CASSVDQGDYGYTF	TGTGCCAGCAGCGTAGACCAGGGCGACTATGGCTACACCTTC
.	.	TRBV6-5	TRBJ1-2	CASSYGRLYGYTF	TGTGCCAGCAGTTACGGCCGGCTCTATGGCTACACCTTC
.	.	TRBV4-1	TRBJ1-5	CASSLQGNQPQHF	TGCGCCAGCAGCCTCCAGGGGAATCAGCCCCAGCATTTT
.	TRBD1	TRBV29-1	TRBJ1-1	CSVLLVAGGTEAFF	TGCAGCGTTCTCCTTGTTGCAGGGGGCACTGAAGCTTTCTTT
.	.	TRBV5-1	TRBJ1-3	CASSFGSSGNTIYF	TGCGCCAGCAGCTTCGGCAGCTCTGGAAACACCATATATTTT
.	.	TRBV11-2	TRBJ1-2	CASSFPTGKYGYTF	TGTGCCAGCAGCTTCCCGACAGGAAAATATGGCTACACCTTC
.	TRBD2	TRBV19	TRBJ2-1	CASSIASGRANEQFF	TGTGCCAGTAGTATAGCTAGCGGGAGGGCCAATGAGCAGTTCTTC
.	.	TRBV5-4	TRBJ1-2	CASSLEGNYGYTF	TGTGCCAGCAGCTTGGAGGGGAACTATGGCTACACCTTC
.	TRBD2	TRBV4-2	TRBJ2-1	CASSQDLAGAVVF	TGTGCCAGCAGCCAAGATTTAGCGGGAGCTGTAGTCTTC
.	.	TRBV12-3/TRBV12-4	TRBJ1-4	CASSLGQEQKLFF	TGTGCCAGCAGTTTAGGACAGGAGCAAAAACTGTTTTTT
.	.	TRBV9	TRBJ2-2	CASSGVRGTTGELFF	TGTGCCAGCAGCGGTGTAAGGGGGACTACCGGGGAGCTGTTTTTT
.	.	TRBV12-3/TRBV12-4	TRBJ1-2	CASSAQGEYGYTF	TGTGCCAGCAGTGCTCAGGGAGAATATGGCTACACCTTC
.	.	TRBV19	TRBJ1-6	CASSLMFSYNSPLHF	TGTGCCAGTAGTTTAATGTTCTCCTATAATTCACCCCTCCACTTT
.	.	TRBV19	TRBJ2-2	CASSIGRANTGELFF	TGTGCCAGTAGTATAGGCAGGGCGAACACCGGGGAGCTGTTTTTT